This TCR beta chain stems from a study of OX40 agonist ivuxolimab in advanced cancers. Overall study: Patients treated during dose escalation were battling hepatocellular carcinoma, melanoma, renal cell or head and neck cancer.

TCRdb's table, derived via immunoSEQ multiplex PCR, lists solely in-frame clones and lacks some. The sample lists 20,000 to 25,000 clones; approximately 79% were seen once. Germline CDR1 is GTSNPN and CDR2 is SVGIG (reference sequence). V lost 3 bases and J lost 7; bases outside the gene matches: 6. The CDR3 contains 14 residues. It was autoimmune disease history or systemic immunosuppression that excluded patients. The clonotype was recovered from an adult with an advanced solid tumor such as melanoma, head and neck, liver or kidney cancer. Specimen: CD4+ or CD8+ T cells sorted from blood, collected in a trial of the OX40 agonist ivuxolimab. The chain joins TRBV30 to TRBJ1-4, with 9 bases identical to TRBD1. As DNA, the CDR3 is TGTGCCTGGAGCACAGGGGGCGCCGGTGAAAAACTGTTTTTT. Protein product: CAWSTGGAGEKLFF.